Reported below is one T cell receptor beta chain. Its antigen remains unknown. The data stem from a study of OX40 agonist ivuxolimab in advanced cancers. Study in general: The study reported partial responses in three patients: one hepatocellular carcinoma, two cutaneous melanoma.

The V and J ends lost 7 bases and 4 bases respectively, with 19 bases between them. Germline V gene lookup returns CDR1 MDHEN and CDR2 SYDVKM. The CDR3 length is 15 residues. Findings and limits, study-wide: Several nonresponders also turned out to have low normalized T-cell clonal expansion.

Here immunoSEQ multiplex PCR was the method, and the copy in TCRdb shows in-frame clones only, minus some. The data show about 33,000 clones, around four fifths seen once. The receptor's source is an adult with an advanced solid tumor such as melanoma, head and neck, liver or kidney cancer. Sequenced material: CD4+ or CD8+ T cells sorted from blood, taken in a trial of the OX40 agonist ivuxolimab. The V call is TRBV28, the J call TRBJ1-1; TRBD1 might be the D (5 bases). The CDR3, as DNA: TGTGCCAGCACTCCGAGGGGAGGGCAGGGCACTGAAGCTTTCTTT. This translates into CASTPRGGQGTEAFF.